The clone carrying this TCR beta chain was counted between two and nine times. What it binds is not known. Each CDR3 protein is one row after TCRdb ran MiXCR on the 5' RACE reads. The sample gives around 370,000 distinct CDR3 sequences, approximately 9.1% of which show up once; 8.5% to 10% is in the top ten. The data derive from a study of identical twins. Overall study results and limits: Out-of-frame alpha sequences shared by twins showed excess low generation probability. Weaker excess sharing between twins was seen in beta out-of-frame sequences.

This CDR3 comprises 15 residues. Unmatched junction bases numbered 11, after V lost 2 bases and J lost 7 bases. Sequencing was done on a sample of naive T cells sorted from blood. The chain recombines TRBV12-3 or TRBV12-4 with TRBJ2-7; TRBD1 matches at 7 bases. This TCR was recovered from a woman aged 45-65 years in good health. In nucleotides, the CDR3 is TGTGCCAGCAGTTTACAAAGAAGGGGGCCGGGGGAGCAGTACGTC. As protein: CASSLQRRGPGEQYV.